This T cell receptor beta chain was observed in a study of identical twins' blood T cells. TCRdb reprocessed the 5' RACE reads via MiXCR and lists one record per CDR3 protein. The sample has about 370,000 distinct CDR3 sequences, roughly 31% seen once. The TCR sequence derives from a woman aged 18 to 55 in good health. Sequencing was done on a sample of PBMCs.

This chain's CDR3 is CSAMGGEKLFF. The CDR3 region has the DNA TGCAGTGCTATGGGGGGTGAAAAACTGTTTTTT. J is TRBJ1-4 and V is TRBV20-1, with D possibly being TRBD1 (5 bases). V was cut by 4 bases and J by 7 bases, with 7 bases left in between. The CDR3 contains 11 residues. Per germline, CDR1 DFQATT and CDR2 SNEGSKA (reference sequence).